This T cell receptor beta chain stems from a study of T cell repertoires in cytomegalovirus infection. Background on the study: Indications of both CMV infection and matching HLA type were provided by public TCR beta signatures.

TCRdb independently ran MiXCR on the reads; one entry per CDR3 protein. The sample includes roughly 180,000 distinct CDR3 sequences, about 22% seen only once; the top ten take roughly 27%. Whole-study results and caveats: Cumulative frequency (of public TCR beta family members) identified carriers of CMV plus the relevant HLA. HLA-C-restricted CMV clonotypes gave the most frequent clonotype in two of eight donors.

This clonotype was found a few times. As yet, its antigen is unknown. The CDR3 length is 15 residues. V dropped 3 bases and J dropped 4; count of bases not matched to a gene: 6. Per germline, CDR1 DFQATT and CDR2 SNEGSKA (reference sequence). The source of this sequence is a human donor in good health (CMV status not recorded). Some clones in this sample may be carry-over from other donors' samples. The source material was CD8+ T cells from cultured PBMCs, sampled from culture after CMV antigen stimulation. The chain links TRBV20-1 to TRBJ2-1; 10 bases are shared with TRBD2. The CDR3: CSARDGLAVYNEQFF. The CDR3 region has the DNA TGCAGTGCTAGGGACGGACTAGCGGTTTACAATGAGCAGTTCTTC.